The 23 T cell receptor beta chains in this list originate from one sample, sequenced in a study of blood T cell repertoires in COVID-19. Data came from immunoSEQ multiplex PCR; TCRdb stores just in-frame clones and leaves some out. The sample consists of 100,000 or so clones, 80% to 95% of them appearing once. The specimen sequenced was peripheral blood. These receptors came from a man aged 70-80 years with acute or convalescent COVID-19.

The V and J genes are TRBV7-6 and TRBJ2-7, with D possibly matching TRBD1 (5 bases). The CDR3 sequence is 15 residues long. Trimming removed 5 bases from V and 1 base from J, with 15 bases in between. Germline loops: CDR1 SGHVS, CDR2 FNYEAQ. CDR3 sequence: CASSPTPTASYEQYF. The CDR3 DNA follows: TGTGCCAGCAGCCCCACCCCGACAGCATCCTACGAGCAGTACTTC.

The V call is TRBV6-5, the J call TRBJ1-5, with D perhaps matching TRBD1 (5 bases). Trimming removed 0 bases at V and 2 bases at J, with 8 bases between. The V gene's germline CDR1 is MNHEY and CDR2 SVGAGI. The CDR3 contains 15 residues. The chain's CDR3 is CASSYSGVGNQPQHF. In DNA form, the CDR3 reads TGTGCCAGCAGTTACTCAGGGGTCGGCAATCAGCCCCAGCATTTT.

The genes are TRBV4-1 and TRBJ2-7; TRBD2 is a possible D gene (6 bases). Looked up from germline, CDR1 is MGHRA and CDR2 is YSYEKL. Trimming left V 2 bases short and J 5 bases short, with 10 bases between. The CDR3 consists of 13 residues. CDR3 sequence (DNA): TGCGCCAGCAGCCAACCCGGCGGGGACGAGCAGTACTTC. Protein: CASSQPGGDEQYF.

V usage is TRBV6-2 or TRBV6-3 and J usage is TRBJ1-1; tentatively, D is TRBD1 (5 bases). The CDR3 runs to 17 residues. CDR1 is MNHEY and CDR2 is SVGEGT in the germline V gene. The ends were cut back, 2 bases at V and 1 base at J, with 17 bases in the middle. CDR3 nucleotide sequence: TGTGCCAGCAGTTACCCGACCAAGGGGAAGGGGAACACTGAAGCTTTCTTT. Protein product: CASSYPTKGKGNTEAFF.

This chain joins TRBV21-1 and TRBJ2-3; the table names TRBD1, a call not compared with the DNA. TRBV21-1 is a listed pseudogene. The CDR3 length is 19 residues. The CDR3 region is CASSKVETGGGPSTDTQYF. In DNA form, the CDR3 reads TGTGCCAGCAGCAAAGTTGAGACAGGTGGGGGACCTAGCACAGATACGCAGTATTTT.

Comments on this clone: At one end the junction does not follow the germline gene, possibly because of a read error. The rearrangement links TRBV27 to TRBJ2-3; 7 nucleotides line up with TRBD2. The CDR3 sequence is 13 residues long. CDR1 is MNHEY and CDR2 is SMNVEV in the germline V gene (reference sequence). CDR3 DNA sequence: TGTGCCAGCAGTTTATCGATCAGCGGGATCACGCATTTT. Translating gives CASSLSISGITHF.

This sequence joins TRBV5-1 and TRBJ2-1; 7 bases are shared with TRBD1. The CDR3 length is 13 residues. Trimming cost V 4 bases and J 8 bases; bases outside gene matches: 6. Looked up from germline, CDR1 is SGHRS and CDR2 is YFSETQ. CDR3 sequence (DNA): TGCGCCAGCAGCACCACAACAGGGGATGAGCAGTTCTTC. Translating it yields CASSTTTGDEQFF.

This clone was counted only a few times. The rearrangement links TRBV7-2 to TRBJ2-7; 11 nucleotides align to TRBD2. The CDR3 has 15 residues. Germline V gene lookup returns CDR1 SGHTA and CDR2 FQGNSA. V shed 0 bases and J 7 bases; nucleotides not matched to a gene: 5. The CDR3 reads CASSLAVSSGREQYF. The CDR3 DNA sequence: TGTGCCAGCAGCTTAGCGGTTTCTAGCGGGAGGGAGCAGTACTTC.

The chain has TRBV24-1 and TRBJ2-3; TRBD1 matches at 8 bases. The CDR3 has 14 amino acids. Trimming took 3 bases from V and 5 from J; bases not matched to a gene: 3. Germline V gene sequence: CDR1 KGHDR, CDR2 SFDVKD. The CDR3 region is CATSDRTGKDTQYF. The CDR3 DNA sequence: TGTGCCACCAGTGATCGGACAGGGAAAGATACGCAGTATTTT.

This clone has a single count. The V call is TRBV18, the J call TRBJ2-5; TRBD2 matches at 11 bases. Losses at the gene ends were 8 bases for V and 2 bases for J; bases not matched to a gene: 7. Germline CDR1 KGHSH, CDR2 LQKENI. This CDR3 has 15 residues. The chain's CDR3 is CASVGLAGVQETQYF. The CDR3 region has the DNA TGTGCCAGCGTCGGACTAGCGGGTGTACAAGAGACCCAGTACTTC.

This clone was counted a single time. The CDR3 coding sequence is TGCAGCGTTGAAACCCAGGGAGGCGAAAAACTGTTTTTT. Residues: CSVETQGGEKLFF. V and J are TRBV29-1 and TRBJ1-4, with D possibly matching TRBD1 (5 bases). The germline V and J ends were trimmed by 2 bases and 8 bases, with 12 bases remaining between them. Per the germline V gene, CDR1 is SQVTM and CDR2 is ANQGSEA. The CDR3 has 13 amino acids.

The rearrangement joins TRBV11-2 to TRBJ2-1; D possibly corresponds to TRBD1 (6 bases). Germline values: CDR1 SGHAT, CDR2 FQNNGV. The V end was cut by 2 bases, the J end by 1 base, with 15 bases between. The CDR3 length is 17 residues. CDR3: CASSLWARGSSYNEQFF. The CDR3 nucleotides are TGTGCCAGCAGCTTATGGGCCAGGGGATCGTCCTACAATGAGCAGTTCTTC.

This rearrangement joins TRBV7-8 to TRBJ2-7; TRBD1 agrees at 12 bases. J was trimmed by 4 bases and V by 1 base; bases with no gene match: 11. Germline loops: CDR1 SGHVS, CDR2 FQNEAQ. This CDR3 has 18 amino acids. Here the CDR3 DNA reads TGTGCCAGCAGCTTAGGGGGTACCGGGACAGGGGGCCTTTACGAGCAGTACTTC. Protein: CASSLGGTGTGGLYEQYF.

V gene TRBV15 combines with J gene TRBJ2-7; 7 nucleotides agree with TRBD2. The germline CDR1 and CDR2 sequences are LNHNV and YYDKDF (reference sequence). V was clipped by 0 bases and J by 7 bases; unmatched bases: 12. CDR3 length: 16 amino acids. The CDR3 DNA reads as TGTGCCACCAGCAGAGATCGGGTAGCGGGTCCGGGGGAGCAGTACTTC. It encodes CATSRDRVAGPGEQYF.

J is TRBJ1-1 and V is TRBV18; D unresolved. V dropped 6 bases and J dropped 3 bases, with 8 bases sitting between them. Germline V gene data show CDR1 as KGHSH and CDR2 as LQKENI. CDR3 length equals 12 residues. The CDR3 region is CASSSQYTEAFF. The CDR3 coding sequence is TGTGCCAGCTCCTCCCAGTACACTGAAGCTTTCTTT.

This clone was observed once. The V call is TRBV3-1 (or the pseudogene TRBV3-2), the J call TRBJ2-5; 14 nucleotides match TRBD2. The CDR3 covers 15 residues. J gave up 5 bases and V 7 bases, and 6 bases lay outside the gene matches. Per the germline V gene, CDR1 is LGHDT and CDR2 is YNNKEL (reference sequence). CDR3 sequence reads: CASKLGLAGDETQYF. Here the CDR3 DNA reads TGTGCCAGCAAATTGGGACTAGCGGGGGATGAGACCCAGTACTTC.

V usage is TRBV25-1 and J usage is TRBJ1-1; no reliable D call. Looked up from germline, CDR1 is MGHDK and CDR2 is SYGVNS. This CDR3 comprises 14 residues. V was shortened by 3 bases and J by 4 bases, with 12 bases between the two germline ends. This CDR3 reads CASSDASIGTEAFF. DNA for the CDR3: TGTGCCAGCAGTGACGCGTCGATTGGCACTGAAGCTTTCTTT.

This chain links TRBV6-2 or TRBV6-3 with TRBJ1-5, with 7 bases fitting TRBD1. V gave up 6 bases and J gave up 4 bases; unmatched junction bases: 9. The CDR3 loop spans 15 amino acids. CDR1 and CDR2 (germline): MNHEY, SVGEGT. CDR3 sequence reads: CASSNRHRGNQPQHF. The CDR3 nucleotides are TGTGCCAGCAGCAATCGCCACAGGGGAAATCAGCCCCAGCATTTT.

J is TRBJ1-4 and V is TRBV7-9; 9 bases are a match to TRBD1. This CDR3 is 14 amino acids long. Trimming removed 4 bases from V and 8 bases from J; junction bases left unmatched: 5. Looked up from germline, CDR1 is SEHNR and CDR2 is FQNEAQ (reference sequence). This CDR3 reads CASSSQGAREKLFF. Here the CDR3 DNA reads TGTGCCAGCAGCTCACAGGGGGCTCGGGAAAAACTGTTTTTT.

This clone came up a few times. This chain links TRBV18 with TRBJ1-2; D not resolved. The CDR3 is 14 amino acids. V was trimmed by 5 bases and J by 2 bases, leaving 12 bases between them. The V gene's germline CDR1 is KGHSH and CDR2 LQKENI. In nucleotides, the CDR3 is TGTGCCAGCTCAGCCCCTACAGAAAACTATGGCTACACCTTC. Its translation is CASSAPTENYGYTF.

This chain joins TRBV5-1 and TRBJ1-5, with 10 nucleotides matching TRBD1. V dropped 5 bases and J dropped 7; count of bases not matched to a gene: 9. The CDR3 has 15 amino acids. Germline CDR1 and CDR2: SGHRS and YFSETQ. DNA of the CDR3: TGCGCCAGCAGTCCAGCCGGGACAGGGGCCCAGCCCCAGCATTTT. This sequence encodes CASSPAGTGAQPQHF.

The chain employs TRBV20-1 and TRBJ1-4, with a possible D match to TRBD1 (5 bases). The CDR3 consists of 13 residues. V was shortened by 3 bases and J by 8 bases, with 13 bases between the two germline ends. Looked up from germline, CDR1 is DFQATT and CDR2 is SNEGSKA (reference sequence). As DNA, the CDR3 is TGCAGTGCTAGTTCCAGGGTTGGCGAAAAACTGTTTTTT. Its translation: CSASSRVGEKLFF.

The chain couples TRBV6-1 to TRBJ1-3; D gene uncertain. There are 15 residues in the CDR3. V lost 3 bases and J 0 bases, leaving 9 bases between the germline ends. The germline gives CDR1 MNHNS, CDR2 SASEGT. The CDR3 is CASSDSGSSGNTIYF. Written as DNA, the CDR3 is TGTGCCAGCAGTGACAGTGGCAGCTCTGGAAACACCATATATTTT.